The 25 T cell receptor beta chains in this list originate from one sample, sequenced in a study of glioma-infiltrating T cells. TCR alpha and beta CDR3 regions were amplified from RNA using iRepertoire nested multiplex PCR. TCRdb re-called the multiplex PCR reads with MiXCR, one entry per CDR3 protein. The profile shows 150,000 or so distinct CDR3 sequences, approximately 40% of them singletons. The sample consisted of glioma tissue, nonneoplastic brain tissue, or PBMCs (not recorded which). The receptors here all came from a human donor with low-grade glioma or glioblastoma, undergoing nonglioma brain surgery, or in good health (not recorded which).

This chain links TRBV4-1 with TRBJ2-3, with 9 nucleotides matching TRBD2. V dropped 3 bases and J dropped 3; count of bases not matched to a gene: 4. The CDR3 is 15 amino acids. Germline CDR1 reads MGHRA; CDR2 reads YSYEKL. The CDR3 nucleotides read TGCGCCAGCAGCCATAGCGGGAGAGGGACAGATACGCAGTATTTT. This translates into CASSHSGRGTDTQYF.

The genes are TRBV16 and TRBJ1-1, with TRBD1 matching 7 bases. The germline V gene encodes CDR1 KGHSY and CDR2 FQNENV. The CDR3 spans 14 residues. V shed 0 bases and J 3 bases; nucleotides not matched to a gene: 1. The CDR3 nucleotides read TGTGCCAGCAGCCAATCCAGGGGGGACACTGAAGCTTTCTTT. Residues: CASSQSRGDTEAFF.

With regard to this clonotype: At one of its ends the junction is not consistent with the germline gene, which may arise from a read error. V gene TRBV7-3 combines with J gene TRBJ2-1; 9 bases are a match to TRBD2. This CDR3 contains 14 residues. Germline CDR1 SGHTA, CDR2 FQGTGA. The CDR3 spells CASSPGTSYNEKFF. CDR3 coding DNA: TGTGCCAGCAGTCCCGGGACTAGCTACAATGAGAAGTTCTTC.

The chain is built from TRBV7-2 and TRBJ1-3, with 8 bases identical to TRBD1. J was trimmed by 4 bases and V by 1 base; bases with no gene match: 9. Germline V gives CDR1 SGHTA, CDR2 FQGNSA. CDR3 length: 17 residues. This chain's CDR3 is CASSLEINRGSGNTIYF. DNA for the CDR3: TGTGCCAGCAGCTTAGAAATCAACAGGGGGTCGGGAAACACCATATATTTT.

This clonotype was observed a few times. This rearrangement joins TRBV15 to TRBJ1-5; D not resolved. The germline gives CDR1 LNHNV, CDR2 YYDKDF (reference sequence). The CDR3 spans 15 residues. Trimming cost V 0 bases and J 1 base, with 7 bases left between them. The DNA for the CDR3 is TGTGCCACCAGCAGAGATCCCGGGAGCAATCAGCCCCAGCATTTT. It is translated as CATSRDPGSNQPQHF. Full variable domain (remainder filled in from reference TRBV15 and TRBJ1-5): DAMVIQNPRYQVTQFGKPVTLSCSQTLNHNVMYWYQQKSSQAPKLLFHYYDKDFNNEADTPDNFQSRRPNTSFCFLDIRSPGLGDTAMYLCATSRDPGSNQPQHFGDGTRLSIL.

V gene TRBV27 combines with J gene TRBJ2-3; the D gene is possibly TRBD1 (6 bases). Germline values: CDR1 MNHEY, CDR2 SMNVEV (reference sequence). The CDR3 runs 15 residues. Trimming cost V 2 bases and J 0 bases, with 9 bases left between them. The CDR3, as DNA: TGTGCCAGCAGTTTAACCAGGGGTAGCACAGATACGCAGTATTTT. It encodes CASSLTRGSTDTQYF.

The V gene is TRBV4-1, the J gene TRBJ2-7, with D unresolved. This CDR3 comprises 14 residues. The V end lost 2 bases, the J end lost 2 bases, and 10 bases lay between the germline ends. Germline assignment: CDR1 MGHRA and CDR2 YSYEKL. The CDR3 DNA is TGCGCCAGCAGCCAACTGACAAGCCCCTACGAGCAGTACTTC. Protein product: CASSQLTSPYEQYF.

CDR3 protein: CATGKTQGSYQETQYF. In DNA form, the CDR3 reads TGTGCCACCGGGAAGACCCAGGGGAGCTATCAAGAGACCCAGTACTTC. The gene calls are TRBV24-1 and TRBJ2-5; D might be TRBD1 (6 bases). CDR3 size: 16 residues. Germline CDR1 is KGHDR and CDR2 is SFDVKD. With 9 bases removed from V and 2 bases from J, the gap between germline ends came to 21 bases.

The J gene is TRBJ2-5, the V gene TRBV20-1, with D possibly matching TRBD2 (5 bases). With 3 bases removed from V and 1 base from J, the gap between germline ends came to 9 bases. The CDR3 loop spans 13 amino acids. Germline CDR1 is DFQATT and CDR2 is SNEGSKA (reference sequence). The CDR3 DNA reads as TGCAGTGCTAGGAAGGCGGGCCAAGAGACCCAGTACTTC. Translating gives CSARKAGQETQYF.

This clonotype occurred once. With a much larger clone just one base away, this may be a read error. Given the absence of the conserved phenylalanine or tryptophan at the CDR3 end, a read error is likely. In nucleotides, the CDR3 is TGTGCCAGCAGTTTAGGGACAGGGGATGGCTACACCCTC. Its translation is CASSLGTGDGYTL. The chain uses TRBV27 and TRBJ1-2, with 10 bases aligning to TRBD1. The germline gives CDR1 MNHEY, CDR2 SMNVEV (reference sequence). With V trimmed by 2 bases and J by 6 bases, 0 bases remained unmatched. The CDR3 sequence is 13 residues long.

The gene calls are TRBV5-1 and TRBJ2-7, with 11 bases aligning to TRBD2. Trimming took 10 bases from V and 7 from J; bases not matched to a gene: 7. Germline V gives CDR1 SGHRS, CDR2 YFSETQ. The length of the CDR3 is 12 residues. The CDR3 DNA reads as TGCGCCCCACTAGCGGGGGAATATGAGCAGTACTTC. Translating gives CAPLAGEYEQYF.

This chain joins TRBV5-5 and TRBJ2-1; a possible D gene is TRBD2 (5 bases). CDR1 is SGHKS, CDR2 YYEKEE, per germline (reference sequence). The V gene lost 2 bases and the J gene lost 0 bases, with 12 bases spanning the gap. This CDR3 comprises 16 residues. The CDR3 nucleotides read TGTGCCAGCAGCTTCTCGACGGGAAGCTCCTACAATGAGCAGTTCTTC. It yields the protein CASSFSTGSSYNEQFF.

As for this clonotype: The junction departs from the called germline gene at one end, perhaps through a read error. The chain uses TRBV6-1 and TRBJ2-5; 7 positions agree with TRBD2. The CDR3 consists of 12 residues. Germline V gene data show CDR1 as MNHNS and CDR2 as SASEGT. DNA for the CDR3: TGCGCCAGCAGGACTAGAAGCGAGACCCAGTACTTC. Protein: CASRTRSETQYF.

The gene calls are TRBV20-1 and TRBJ2-5; perhaps TRBD1 as D (5 bases). CDR1 DFQATT and CDR2 SNEGSKA come from the germline V gene (reference sequence). This CDR3 contains 12 residues. Trimming cost V 3 bases and J 1 base, with 6 bases left between them. The CDR3 bases are TGCAGTGCTAGGGGGCTCCAAGAGACCCAGTACTTC. Its translation: CSARGLQETQYF.

This clonotype appeared many times. The chain is built from TRBV28 and TRBJ1-1; the D is unclear. The V gene's germline CDR1 is MDHEN and CDR2 SYDVKM. The CDR3 is 12 residues long. The V end lost 2 bases, the J end lost 4 bases, and 5 bases lay between the germline ends. CDR3 loop: CASSLLSTEAFF. In nucleotides, the CDR3 is TGTGCCAGCAGTTTACTATCCACTGAAGCTTTCTTT. Together with reference TRBV28 and TRBJ1-1, the CDR3 gives the full variable domain: DVKVTQSSRYLVKRTGEKVFLECVQDMDHENMFWYRQDPGLGLRLIYFSYDVKMKEKGDIPEGYSVSREKKERFSLILESASTNQTSMYLCASSLLSTEAFFGQGTRLTVV.

The chain recombines TRBV7-9 with TRBJ2-6; 8 bases match TRBD1. Germline CDR1 SEHNR, CDR2 FQNEAQ (reference sequence). The CDR3 has 16 amino acids. Trimming at V came to 2 bases and at J to 4 bases, leaving 4 bases not matched to a gene. CDR3 residues: CASSLQTGEGANVLTF. The CDR3 DNA sequence: TGTGCCAGCAGCTTACAGACAGGGGAAGGGGCCAACGTCCTGACTTTC. The entire variable domain, with the rest obtained from reference TRBV7-9 and TRBJ2-6, is as follows: DTGVSQNPRHKITKRGQNVTFRCDPISEHNRLYWYRQTLGQGPEFLTYFQNEAQLEKSRLLSDRFSAERPKGSFSTLEIQRTEQGDSAMYLCASSLQTGEGANVLTFGAGSRLTVL.

A word on this clonotype: The CDR3 end shows no conserved phenylalanine or tryptophan, and so a read error is likely. This rearrangement joins TRBV6-1 to TRBJ1-3; D unresolved. The V end lost 6 bases, the J end lost 4 bases, and 10 bases lay between the germline ends. CDR1 is MNHNS, CDR2 SASEGT, per germline. The CDR3 contains 13 residues. In DNA form, the CDR3 reads TGTGCCAGCAGCAGGAGTAGGGGAAACACCATATATTCT. Its protein is CASSRSRGNTIYS.

The CDR3 spells CASSLEEGPYGYTF. The DNA of the CDR3 is TGTGCCAGCAGTTTAGAAGAGGGGCCCTATGGCTACACCTTC. The chain recombines TRBV28 with TRBJ1-2; possibly TRBD1 for D (5 bases). Trimming took 2 bases from V and 4 from J, leaving 11 bases between them. The CDR3 has 14 amino acids. Germline V lookup: CDR1 MDHEN, CDR2 SYDVKM.

This clonotype occurred a few times. The rearrangement uses TRBV2 and TRBJ2-7; no clear D gene. Germline lookup yields CDR1 SNHLY and CDR2 FYNNEI. The CDR3 extends over 10 amino acids. Trimming took off 7 bases at V and 5 bases at J, with 6 bases between the two ends. The CDR3 region is CASNFDEQYF. The CDR3 bases are TGTGCCAGCAATTTCGACGAGCAGTACTTC.

The chain combines TRBV20-1 with TRBJ2-3; 10 nucleotides align to TRBD2. CDR1 DFQATT and CDR2 SNEGSKA come from the germline V gene (reference sequence). With 5 bases clipped from V and 6 bases from J, the junction kept 8 bases outside the gene matches. The CDR3 runs to 14 residues. The CDR3 region is CSAQAGGRGDTQYF. CDR3 nucleotides: TGCAGTGCTCAAGCGGGGGGGCGGGGGGATACGCAGTATTTT.

The chain recombines TRBV10-3 with TRBJ1-2; no clear D gene. The CDR3 contains 14 residues. The V gene's germline CDR1 is ENHRY and CDR2 SYGVKD. The V end was cut by 0 bases, the J end by 2 bases, with 7 bases between. The CDR3 is CAISESPENYGYTF. DNA of the CDR3: TGTGCCATCAGTGAGTCCCCAGAGAACTATGGCTACACCTTC.

This rearrangement joins TRBV12-3 or TRBV12-4 to TRBJ2-3; D gene uncertain. Trimming stripped 6 bases from V and 7 bases from J, with 8 bases between. CDR3 length equals 11 residues. The CDR3 coding sequence is TGTGCCAGCAGCCTCGGACATACGCAGTATTTT. Its protein is CASSLGHTQYF.

V usage is TRBV14 and J usage is TRBJ1-1, with 8 bases matching TRBD1. The V gene end was trimmed by 0 bases and the J gene end by 1 base; junction bases not matched to a gene: 4. This CDR3 has 16 residues. Germline V gene lookup returns CDR1 SGHDN and CDR2 FVKESK. In DNA form, the CDR3 reads TGTGCCAGCAGCCAAGAGACAGGGGCCACGAACACTGAAGCTTTCTTT. Encoded protein: CASSQETGATNTEAFF. The whole variable domain, remainder taken from reference TRBV14 and TRBJ1-1, is EAGVTQFPSHSVIEKGQTVTLRCDPISGHDNLYWYRRVMGKEIKFLLHFVKESKQDESGMPNNRFLAERTGGTYSTLKVQPAELEDSGVYFCASSQETGATNTEAFFGQGTRLTVV.

This clonotype has only a few counts. V is TRBV2 and J is TRBJ1-2, with D hard to call. The V gene lost 6 bases and the J gene lost 4 bases, with 9 bases spanning the gap. CDR3 length equals 12 residues. CDR1 and CDR2 (germline): SNHLY, FYNNEI. The CDR3 here is CASSGITYGYTF. CDR3 DNA: TGTGCCAGCAGCGGGATTACCTATGGCTACACCTTC.

This clonotype was detected only a few times. CDR3 amino acids: CSARDATSTRGYTF. The CDR3 region has the DNA TGCAGTGCTAGAGATGCGACCTCCACCCGCGGCTACACCTTC. This chain uses TRBV20-1 with TRBJ1-2; D is ambiguous. The V end lost 0 bases, the J end lost 8 bases, and 16 bases lay between the germline ends. From germline, CDR1 is DFQATT and CDR2 SNEGSKA (reference sequence). The CDR3 length is 14 residues.